This T cell receptor (beta chain) was captured by sequencing in a study of OX40 agonist ivuxolimab in advanced cancers. The CDR3 extends over 15 amino acids. Germline assignment: CDR1 ENHRY and CDR2 SYGVKD. V dropped 2 bases and J dropped 3 bases, with 11 bases sitting between them. Study-wide results and caveats: People who partly responded at 0.1-3.0 mg/kg had some of the least clonal expansion seen. Within 6 weeks, CD4+ and CD8+ blood T cells expanded clonally at 0.1 to 3.0 mg/kg. Expanded clones were, on average, more numerous in CD8+ T cells than in CD4+.

Turning to this clone: Its specificity is not known.

Data came from immunoSEQ multiplex PCR; TCRdb stores just in-frame clones and leaves some out. Of about 12,000 clones listed, roughly three quarters are singletons. The sequence came from an adult with an advanced solid tumor such as melanoma, head and neck, liver or kidney cancer. V and J are TRBV10-3 and TRBJ2-4; tentatively, D is TRBD1 (5 bases). The starting material was CD4+ or CD8+ T cells sorted from blood, obtained in a trial of the OX40 agonist ivuxolimab. The CDR3 loop reads CAISEEGEDKNIQYF. CDR3 nucleotides: TGTGCCATCAGTGAGGAAGGGGAAGACAAAAACATTCAGTACTTC.